Reported below is one T cell receptor (beta chain). Its specificity is not known. Other DNA sequences in this specimen translate into the identical CDR3. The entry originates in a study of OX40 agonist ivuxolimab in advanced cancers. Autoimmune disease history or systemic immunosuppression led to patient exclusion. Germline CDR1 is SGHDT and CDR2 is YYEEEE. Trimming removed 4 bases at V and 0 bases at J, with 12 bases between. The CDR3 runs 15 residues. Clones were read by immunoSEQ multiplex PCR, and TCRdb kept only the in-frame ones, dropping some. The sample yields about 87,000 clones, 75% to 90% seen once. Study conclusions and caveats: Clonal expansion was seen in CD4+ and CD8+ blood T cells by week 6 at 0.1 to 3.0 mg/kg. CD8+ T cells showed, on average, more clonal expansion than CD4+ cells. The study found among the lowest clonal expansion in partial responders at 0.1-3.0 mg/kg.

The chain employs TRBV5-6 and TRBJ2-3; the D gene is possibly TRBD2 (6 bases). The receptor was derived from an adult with an advanced solid tumor such as melanoma, head and neck, liver or kidney cancer. Sequencing used CD4+ or CD8+ T cells sorted from blood, obtained in a trial of the OX40 agonist ivuxolimab. CDR3 nucleotide sequence: TGTGCCAGCAGCGCCGGGGGAGGTAGCACAGATACGCAGTATTTT. Translated, it gives CASSAGGGSTDTQYF.